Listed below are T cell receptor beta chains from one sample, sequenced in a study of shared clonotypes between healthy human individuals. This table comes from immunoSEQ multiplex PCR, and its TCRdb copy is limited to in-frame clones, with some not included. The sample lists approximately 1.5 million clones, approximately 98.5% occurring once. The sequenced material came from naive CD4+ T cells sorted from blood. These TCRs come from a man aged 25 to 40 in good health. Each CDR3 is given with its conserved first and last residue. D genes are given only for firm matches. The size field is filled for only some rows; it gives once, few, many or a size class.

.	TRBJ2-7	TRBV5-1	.	TGCGCCAGCAAGGTGGACGGGCTCCCGGCCTACGAGCAGTACTTC	CASKVDGLPAYEQYF
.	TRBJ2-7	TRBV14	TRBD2	TGTGCCAGCAGCCAACTAGCGGGAGCTTCCTACGAGCAGTACTTC	CASSQLAGASYEQYF
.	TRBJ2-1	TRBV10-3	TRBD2	TGTGCCATCAGTGAGCCGACTAGCGGGAGGGACTCCTACAATGAGCAGTTCTTC	CAISEPTSGRDSYNEQFF
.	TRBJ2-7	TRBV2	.	TGTGCCAGCAGGGTTCGGGACACCACACTCTACGAGCAGTACTTC	CASRVRDTTLYEQYF
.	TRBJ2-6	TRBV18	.	TGTGCCAGCTCACCAACCAGCTCTGGGGCCAACGTCCTGACTTTC	CASSPTSSGANVLTF
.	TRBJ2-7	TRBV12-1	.	TGTGCCAGCAGCTTTGCGCAGCCTAGACCTTCCTACGAGCAGTACTTC	CASSFAQPRPSYEQYF
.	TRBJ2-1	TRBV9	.	TGTGCCAGCAGCGTAGGGAATTTGGCCTACAATGAGCAGTTCTTC	CASSVGNLAYNEQFF
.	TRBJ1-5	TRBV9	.	TGTGCCAGCAGCCCATCCAGTCATAGCAATCAGCCCCAGCATTTT	CASSPSSHSNQPQHF
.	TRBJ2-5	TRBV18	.	TGTGCCAGCTCACCTGGGGAAATCCAAGAGACCCAGTACTTC	CASSPGEIQETQYF
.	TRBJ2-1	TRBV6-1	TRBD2	TGTGCCTCCGGGGTAGCGGGACTGTATGAGCAGTTCTTC	CASGVAGLYEQFF
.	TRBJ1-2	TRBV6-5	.	TGTGCCAGCAGTCTTCAGATTAACTATGGCTACACCTTC	CASSLQINYGYTF
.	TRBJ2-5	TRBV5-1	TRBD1	TGCGCCAGCAGCTTGACAGGGGTGCAAGAGACCCAGTACTTC	CASSLTGVQETQYF
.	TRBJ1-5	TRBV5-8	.	TGTGCCAGCAGCTTGGGGGAGATTAGCAATCAGCCCCAGCATTTT	CASSLGEISNQPQHF
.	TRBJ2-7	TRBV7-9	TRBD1	TGTGCCAGCAGCTGGGACAGGGATCTCTACGAGCAGTACTTC	CASSWDRDLYEQYF
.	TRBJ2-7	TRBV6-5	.	TGTGCCAGCACTCCCGGGACACCACGTGGCGAGCAGTACTTC	CASTPGTPRGEQYF
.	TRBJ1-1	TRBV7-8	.	TGTGCCAGCAGCTTAAGTTTGGCAGGGCCTGAAGCTTTCTTT	CASSLSLAGPEAFF
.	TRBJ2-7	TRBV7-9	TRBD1	TGTGCCAGCAGCGCCTCCGGGACAGGGAGCTACGAGCAGTACTTC	CASSASGTGSYEQYF
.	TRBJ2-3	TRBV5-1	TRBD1	TGCGCCAGCAGCTTGGAACAGGGGGCAGATACGCAGTATTTT	CASSLEQGADTQYF
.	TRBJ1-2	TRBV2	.	TGTGCCAGGACCACCTCAGGGTCCTATGGCTACACCTTC	CARTTSGSYGYTF
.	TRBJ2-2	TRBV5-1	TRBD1	TGCGCTAGCAGCTTGGAGGCAGGGGGCAACACCGGGGAGCTGTTTTTT	CASSLEAGGNTGELFF
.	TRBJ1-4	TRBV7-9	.	TGTGCCAGCAGCTTACAGGGGAGAGAAAAACTGTTTTTT	CASSLQGREKLFF
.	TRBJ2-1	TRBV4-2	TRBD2	TGTGCCAGCAGCCAAGTTGGCCAGCGGGATCGAGATGAGCAGTTCTTC	CASSQVGQRDRDEQFF
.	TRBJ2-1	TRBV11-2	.	TGTGCCAGCCGGGGTAGCGGTTACAATGAGCAGTTCTTC	CASRGSGYNEQFF
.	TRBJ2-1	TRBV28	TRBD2	TGTGCCACACTAGCGGGGTTTCGTTATGAGCAGTTCTTC	CATLAGFRYEQFF
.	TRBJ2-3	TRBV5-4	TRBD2	TGTGCCAGCAGCTCCCTGGGGGTAGCGGGAGGACCTAGCACAGATACGCAGTATTTT	CASSSLGVAGGPSTDTQYF
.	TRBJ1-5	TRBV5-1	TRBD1	TGCGCCAGCAGCCCAGGGGACAGGAATAGCAATCAGCCCCAGCATTTT	CASSPGDRNSNQPQHF
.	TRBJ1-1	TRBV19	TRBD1	TGTGCCAGTAGCAGGACAGGGGCAATGAACACTGAAGCTTTCTTT	CASSRTGAMNTEAFF
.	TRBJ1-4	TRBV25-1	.	TGTGCCAGCAGTGGTCAGACAAATGAAAAACTGTTTTTT	CASSGQTNEKLFF
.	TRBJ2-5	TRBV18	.	TGTGCCAGCTCACCATATGACCGACAGGCTCAGTACTTC	CASSPYDRQAQYF
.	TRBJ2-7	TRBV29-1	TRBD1	TGCAGCGCTGGGACAGGGGTCTACGAGCAGTACTTC	CSAGTGVYEQYF
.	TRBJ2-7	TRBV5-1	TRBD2	TGCGCCAGCAGCTTGGGCCCTCTAGCGGGAGAGCAGTACTTC	CASSLGPLAGEQYF
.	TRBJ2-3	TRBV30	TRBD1	TGTGCCTGGACTTCGGGACAGGGGATCACAGATACGCAGTATTTT	CAWTSGQGITDTQYF
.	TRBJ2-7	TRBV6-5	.	TGTGCCAGCAGTTTCCGCAGGACACCCTACGAGCAGTACTTC	CASSFRRTPYEQYF
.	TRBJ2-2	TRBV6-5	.	TGTGCCAGCATACAACGGCAACATGGCGGGGAGCTGTTTTTT	CASIQRQHGGELFF
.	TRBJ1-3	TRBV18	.	TGTGCCAGCTCATCACAGGGTGCCGGAAACACCATATATTTT	CASSSQGAGNTIYF
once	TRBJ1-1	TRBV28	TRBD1	TGTGCCAGCAGCTCCCGGGACAGTGAAGCTTTCTTT	CASSSRDSEAFF
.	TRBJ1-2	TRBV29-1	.	TGCAGCGTTCCCGGACAGAACTATGGCTACACCTTC	CSVPGQNYGYTF
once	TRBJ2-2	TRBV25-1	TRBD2	TGTGCCAGTAGGGAGGGCCCGGACACCGGGGAGCTGTTTTTT	CASREGPDTGELFF
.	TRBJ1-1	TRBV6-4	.	TGTGCCAGCAGCGATACGTTTAAGGACACTGAAGCTTTCTTT	CASSDTFKDTEAFF
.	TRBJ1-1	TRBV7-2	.	TGTGCCAGCGGACCTAACGGGGTAAGGATGAACACTGAAGCTTTCTTT	CASGPNGVRMNTEAFF
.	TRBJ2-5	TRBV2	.	TGTGCCAGCAGTGAATATGGGGTTGATTTGGAGACCCAGTACTTC	CASSEYGVDLETQYF
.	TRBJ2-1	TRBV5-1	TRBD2	TGCGCCAGCAGCCCTTTAGCGGGGGGGTACAATGAGCAGTTCTTC	CASSPLAGGYNEQFF
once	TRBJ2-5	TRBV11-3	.	TGTGCCAGCAGCCGAAAGACAGGAGATTTCCAAGAGACCCAGTACTTC	CASSRKTGDFQETQYF
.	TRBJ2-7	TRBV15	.	TGTGCCACCAGCAGAGCACAGGGTGGTGCCTACGAGCAGTACTTC	CATSRAQGGAYEQYF
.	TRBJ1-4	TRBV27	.	TGTGCCAGCAGTTTAACAGACGACGGGGAAAAACTGTTTTTT	CASSLTDDGEKLFF